This T cell receptor beta chain was captured by sequencing in a study of regulatory T cells in long-lasting Graves disease (dated by TCRdb to about 2021). Turning to the overall study: Newly diagnosed Graves' disease patients had taken antithyroid drugs for less than 3 months. Persistent Graves' disease patients were compared with newly diagnosed Graves' disease patients by peripheral blood TCR sequencing and RNA sequencing. The study took place in China and was registered as a clinical trial. TCR sequencing covered about 13 persistent and some 20 newly diagnosed Graves' disease patients, 33 samples in total. What the research found in general, with its limitations: The small sample size was acknowledged by the authors as a limitation that may reduce accuracy. Lower TCR Shannon entropy and fewer highly expanded clones were observed in persistent Graves' disease patients than in newly diagnosed patients, which suggested clonal expansion. Persistent patients shared more public clonotypes among themselves (around 3,000) than newly diagnosed patients did (more than 850). Because the primary lesion, thyroid tissue, could not be accessed, the study looked at peripheral blood alone. Preferential use of TRBV28, TRBJ1-2 and TRBJ2-5 was observed in persistent disease, whereas TRBV20-1 and TRBJ2-1 were favored in newly diagnosed disease. Only the TCR beta chain was sequenced and analyzed.

This clonotype occurred many times. Its antigen target is currently unknown. Per-base qualities were not stored, and no clone one base away is much larger. Read against the paper, the sample's time point label means: newly diagnosed GD, antithyroid drugs for less than 3 months. For both TCR sequencing and RNA sequencing, RNA was extracted from PBMCs using TRIzol. The diagnosis of Graves' disease was made according to American Thyroid Association guidelines. The patients came from an endocrinology department in Xi'an, China. Each patient gave about 8.1 milliliters of peripheral blood, collected in an EDTA anticoagulant tube. Ficoll Paque Plus density gradient separation was used to isolate PBMCs, and no additional T cell sorting was done. An Agilent 2100 Bioanalyzer and agarose gel were used to check RNA quality, and a NanoDrop 2000 was used to measure RNA concentration. Library preparation used multiplex PCR. Sequencing took place on an Illumina HiSeq 4000. TCR beta libraries were built with iRepertoire HTBI primers and Arm-PCR amplification of CDR3 regions. Before sequencing, the PCR products underwent gel purification. As for the authors' bioinformatics: Across samples, fewer than 70 TRBV and 13 to 15 TRBJ segments were identified and used for gene usage analysis of CDR3 amino acid clonotypes. Filtered high-quality paired reads were merged into contigs using COPE and FqMerger. BLAST was used to align contigs to IMGT TRBV, TRBD and TRBJ reference genes, with CDR3 defined following IMGT. Any clonotype with a frequency above 0.1% was counted as a highly expanded clone. Shannon entropy served as the measure of repertoire diversity, while the Gini coefficient captured V-J evenness. A clonotype was considered public if more than one individual shared it. The public reads were reanalyzed by TCRdb: fastp trimming at Q25, MiXCR alignment, in-frame beta chains only. Rows with a matching CDR3 protein are joined into one entry that keeps the most common DNA and genes. Clone size and V and J calls follow TCRdb, not the original study. Within this sample are a few hundred thousand distinct CDR3 sequences, with 12% of them counted one time only. The top ten clones comprise 18% of the sample.

The CDR3, from cysteine to phenylalanine, totals 15 residues. The sequence is cut down to CDR3 DNA, 45 bases in frame from base 1. V loses 5 bases, J loses 4 bases, and the germline ends lie 18 bases apart. The same data also went into a second study, on T cells in Graves' hyperthyroidism and ophthalmopathy. The other study reports the following: Stable Graves' hyperthyroidism was defined as no progression to ophthalmopathy during 18 months of follow-up. Hyperthyroidism patients were newly diagnosed, had a disease duration of under 2 months, and were aged 18 to 65 years. Patients with uncontrolled infections, other autoimmune diseases, pregnancy or lactation were excluded. Diagnoses were based on clinical symptoms, serum thyroxine and TRAb, thyroid ultrasound and orbital computed tomography. A first-round RT-PCR of the TCR CDR3 used the HTBI primer set with the Qiagen OneStep RT-PCR kit. Blood samples also contained most of the expanded thyroid clonotypes (frequency above 0.001), which suggests that blood repertoires may reflect thyroid immune responses. In cross-validation, a model built on a 13 V-J signature told ophthalmopathy apart from stable hyperthyroidism with 87.88% sensitivity and 81% to 82% specificity, and in testing the same model reached 80%/75%. During validation, the model predicted progression to ophthalmopathy a median of about 6.3 months ahead of onset, with around 70% sensitivity and 72% to 85% specificity. To identify distinguishing TCR V-J signatures, a discovery cohort of about 95 patients was used, comprising approximately 40 with Graves' ophthalmopathy and around 57 with stable Graves' hyperthyroidism. Prospective prediction of ophthalmopathy was tested in an independent validation cohort consisting of 18 to 20 hyperthyroidism patients and approximately 16 patients who later progressed to ophthalmopathy. The 100 or so discovery patients were randomly divided into training and test sets at a 7:3 ratio. In addition, the study compared T-cell repertoires in thyroid tissue and in blood from roughly 6 Graves' hyperthyroidism patients. After blood sampling, hyperthyroidism patients were treated with methimazole at a starting dose of 30 mg daily, and ophthalmopathy patients were treated with high-dose intravenous methylprednisolone. Libraries were constructed in a second round of multiplex PCR, after which size selection and purification were performed. Paired-end sequencing of the libraries was performed with 100 bp reads on an Illumina HiSeq2000. SOAPnuke was used to process the raw data, with reads discarded if the reads contained adapters or uncalled bases, had a mean Phred below 15, or lacked an exact constant-primer or identifier match. COPE v1.2.5 was used to merge the high-quality paired reads, and each unique nucleotide sequence was defined as a clonotype. MiTCR v1.1 was used to align clonotypes to the IMGT TRBV, TRBD and TRBJ reference segments. Analysis was restricted to V-J combinations with a frequency above 0.0001, which covered roughly 99% of repertoires. The TCS score was defined as F50 (clonal expansion) divided by E x V (chaos), with BLOSUM62-based TCRdist calculated between CDR3 peptides within each V-J. Welch's t-statistics and random forest reduced several hundred V-J features to 10 to 15, which were used in a naive Bayes classifier (R e1071). Sample size was not statistically predetermined, and blinding of investigators to group allocation was not performed. The paper reports TCR Vbeta CDR3 sequencing of over 120 peripheral blood samples: around 45 ophthalmopathy, under 85 hyperthyroidism and about 17 progressor patients.

The chain couples TRBV12-3 or TRBV12-4 to TRBJ2-7; the D gene lacks a confident call. This receptor was obtained from a woman aged 18-35 years with Graves disease. Donor details come from another sample of the same person, matched by shared clones. The specimen was peripheral blood mononuclear cells (PBMCs), collected at new diagnosis, from a patient treated with antithyroid drugs. The CDR3 protein is CASSPGLDPLYEQYF. The DNA sequence follows: TGTGCCAGCAGTCCCGGGCTAGACCCCTTGTACGAGCAGTACTTC.